This entry lists 20 T cell receptor beta chains sequenced from one sample in a study of blood T cell repertoires in COVID-19. Assay used: immunoSEQ multiplex PCR; TCRdb lists only in-frame clones, some missing. Of about 66,000 clones in the sample, about 90% are singletons; the top ten hold approximately 1.5%. The sample consisted of peripheral blood. All receptors come from a man in his sixties with acute or convalescent COVID-19.

The chain combines TRBV9 with TRBJ1-3, with a tentative D call TRBD1 (5 bases). The V end lost 4 bases, the J end lost 4 bases, and 15 bases lay between the germline ends. CDR3 length: 15 residues. Per the germline V gene, CDR1 is SGDLS and CDR2 is YYNGEE. In nucleotides, the CDR3 is TGTGCCAGCAGCCTTAGGGGAGGCCGAGGAAACACCATATATTTT. It codes for CASSLRGGRGNTIYF. Combining the CDR3 with reference TRBV9 and TRBJ1-3 gives the whole variable domain DSGVTQTPKHLITATGQRVTLRCSPRSGDLSVYWYQQSLDQGLQFLIQYYNGEERAKGNILERFSAQQFPDLHSELNLSSLELGDSALYFCASSLRGGRGNTIYFGEGSWLTVV.

V usage is TRBV11-2 and J usage is TRBJ1-4; possible D gene TRBD1, 5 bases. Germline lookup yields CDR1 SGHAT and CDR2 FQNNGV. Deletions cut 4 bases from V and 5 bases from J, with 14 bases between. The CDR3 runs 15 residues. The CDR3 region is CASSYPGVQNEKLFF. CDR3 sequence (DNA): TGTGCCAGCAGCTACCCGGGGGTTCAAAATGAAAAACTGTTTTTT.

J is TRBJ2-7 and V is TRBV5-1, with 9 bases fitting TRBD1. After removal of 0 bases from V and 4 bases from J, the junction contained 2 bases not matched to a gene. This CDR3 contains 14 residues. Germline assignment: CDR1 SGHRS and CDR2 YFSETQ. For the CDR3, the DNA is TGCGCCAGCAGCTTGGGGACAGGGGCATACGAGCAGTACTTC. It codes for CASSLGTGAYEQYF.

This clone was observed a single time. This chain links TRBV7-2 with TRBJ1-5; tentatively, D is TRBD1 (5 bases). V lost 1 base and J lost 7, with 8 bases in between. Germline CDR1 is SGHTA and CDR2 is FQGNSA. The CDR3 runs to 13 residues. The chain's CDR3 is CASSLGPGQPQHF. The DNA of the CDR3 is TGTGCCAGCAGCTTAGGGCCAGGGCAGCCCCAGCATTTT.

This clone appeared once. The rearrangement joins TRBV27 to TRBJ2-7; TRBD1 agrees at 7 bases. CDR3 length: 14 residues. V lost 8 bases, J lost 0 bases, and 7 bases stayed unmatched. CDR1 and CDR2 (germline): MNHEY, SMNVEV (reference sequence). The CDR3 spells CASGYRGRSYEQYF. The CDR3 nucleotides are TGTGCCAGCGGGTACAGGGGACGCTCCTACGAGCAGTACTTC.

The genes are TRBV6-6 and TRBJ1-5, with TRBD1 matching 9 bases. The CDR3 extends over 15 amino acids. V lost 6 bases and J lost 4; bases outside the gene matches: 7. Germline V gene data show CDR1 as MNHNY and CDR2 as SVGAGI (reference sequence). The DNA of the CDR3 is TGTGCCAGCAGACCGACAGGGGGGCTGAATCAGCCCCAGCATTTT. This encodes CASRPTGGLNQPQHF.

The J gene is TRBJ1-4, the V gene TRBV3-1 (or the pseudogene TRBV3-2); no definite D call. Germline V lookup: CDR1 LGHDT, CDR2 YNNKEL (reference sequence). V was trimmed by 6 bases and J by 0 bases, leaving 8 bases between them. CDR3 length: 14 amino acids. The CDR3 DNA reads as TGTGCCAGCAGTCACATTGCAACTAATGAAAAACTGTTTTTT. It specifies CASSHIATNEKLFF.

The chain couples TRBV5-1 to TRBJ1-2; D gene uncertain. Germline V lookup: CDR1 SGHRS, CDR2 YFSETQ. CDR3 length equals 15 residues. Trimming took off 0 bases at V and 2 bases at J, with 11 bases between the two ends. This CDR3 reads CASSLGGLSNYGYTF. The CDR3 coding sequence is TGCGCCAGCAGCTTGGGAGGGTTATCAAACTATGGCTACACCTTC.

The chain joins TRBV5-4 to TRBJ1-2, with D possibly TRBD1 on 5 matching bases. The CDR3 sequence is 13 residues long. V shed 3 bases and J shed 4 bases, with 10 bases lying between them. The germline CDR1 and CDR2 sequences are SGHNT and YYREEE (reference sequence). The CDR3 DNA sequence: TGTGCCAGCAGCTCAGGACAAGTCTATGGCTACACCTTC. This translates into CASSSGQVYGYTF.

The chain is built from TRBV25-1 and TRBJ2-3; 10 nucleotides line up with TRBD1. The germline V gene has CDR1 MGHDK and CDR2 SYGVNS. After removal of 10 bases from V and 5 bases from J, the junction contained 12 bases not matched to a gene. The CDR3 spans 15 residues. The CDR3 loop reads CATQTDRGQGDTQYF. The CDR3 DNA reads as TGTGCCACCCAAACAGACAGGGGGCAGGGAGATACGCAGTATTTT. Based on the CDR3 plus reference TRBV25-1 and TRBJ2-3, the full variable domain is EADIYQTPRYLVIGTGKKITLECSQTMGHDKMYWYQQDPGMELHLIHYSYGVNSTEKGDLSSESTVSRIRTEHFPLTLESARPSHTSQYLCATQTDRGQGDTQYFGPGTRLTVL.

The chain is built from TRBV7-2 and TRBJ1-6, with TRBD1 matching 8 bases. J was trimmed by 10 bases and V by 1 base; bases with no gene match: 6. Germline V gives CDR1 SGHTA, CDR2 FQGNSA. The CDR3 length is 15 residues. The CDR3 DNA is TGTGCCAGCAGCTTAGTGACAGGGGTCGGATCACCCCTCCACTTT. It codes for CASSLVTGVGSPLHF.

This clone was counted once. V is TRBV27 and J is TRBJ1-1, with a weak D call TRBD1 (5 bases). The CDR3 has 14 amino acids. Germline V gene lookup returns CDR1 MNHEY and CDR2 SMNVEV (reference sequence). Trimming shortened V by 0 bases and J by 5 bases, and 10 bases separated the two germline ends. The CDR3 here is CASSLSRPGTEAFF. The DNA of the CDR3 is TGTGCCAGCAGTTTATCCAGGCCAGGGACTGAAGCTTTCTTT.

The rearrangement links TRBV2 to TRBJ1-3, with 7 bases identical to TRBD1. V gave up 10 bases and J gave up 0 bases; unmatched junction bases: 6. Germline values: CDR1 SNHLY, CDR2 FYNNEI. CDR3 size: 14 residues. CDR3 sequence (DNA): TGTGCCACCAAACAGGGGAGCTCTGGAAACACCATATATTTT. Protein: CATKQGSSGNTIYF.

The rearrangement uses TRBV9 and TRBJ2-1, with D possibly matching TRBD2 (5 bases). Germline assignment: CDR1 SGDLS and CDR2 YYNGEE. Trimming took 4 bases from V and 7 from J, leaving 21 bases between them. The CDR3 extends over 16 amino acids. The CDR3 sequence is CASSPGGSPQRNEQFF. CDR3 DNA: TGTGCCAGCAGCCCCGGAGGCAGCCCCCAACGGAATGAGCAGTTCTTC.

This rearrangement joins TRBV6-5 to TRBJ1-1, with a possible D match to TRBD1 (6 bases). Germline CDR1 is MNHEY and CDR2 is SVGAGI. The V gene lost 7 bases and the J gene lost 4 bases, with 19 bases spanning the gap. The CDR3 contains 15 residues. The CDR3 DNA sequence: TGTGCCAGCAAGGATGGGTTACGGGACACCACTGAAGCTTTCTTT. Translation: CASKDGLRDTTEAFF.

The gene calls are TRBV10-1 and TRBJ2-2; D might be TRBD1 (6 bases). This CDR3 spans 15 amino acids. V lost 3 bases and J lost 3, with 11 bases in between. Germline-derived CDR1 and CDR2 are WNHNN and SYGVQD (reference sequence). This CDR3 reads CASSDTRGHTGELFF. The CDR3 DNA is TGCGCCAGCAGTGATACCAGGGGCCACACCGGGGAGCTGTTTTTT.

The chain has TRBV2 and TRBJ1-6; 7 nucleotides match TRBD1. The germline CDR1 and CDR2 sequences are SNHLY and FYNNEI. V shed 8 bases and J 10 bases; nucleotides not matched to a gene: 23. The CDR3 length is 18 residues. CDR3 sequence: CASHQTLEGAHSGSPLHF. In nucleotides, the CDR3 is TGTGCCAGCCACCAGACACTAGAGGGGGCGCACTCCGGGTCACCCCTCCACTTT. Based on the CDR3 plus reference TRBV2 and TRBJ1-6, the full variable domain is EPEVTQTPSHQVTQMGQEVILRCVPISNHLYFYWYRQILGQKVEFLVSFYNNEISEKSEIFDDQFSVERPDGSNFTLKIRSTKLEDSAMYFCASHQTLEGAHSGSPLHFGNGTRLTVT.

J is TRBJ1-1 and V is TRBV28, with TRBD1 as a possible D gene (5 bases). The germline V gene encodes CDR1 MDHEN and CDR2 SYDVKM. The CDR3 loop spans 15 amino acids. The ends were cut back, 5 bases at V and 2 bases at J, with 15 bases in the middle. CDR3 protein: CASSGAGTSNTEAFF. The CDR3 DNA reads TGTGCCAGCAGTGGGGCGGGAACATCCAACACTGAAGCTTTCTTT.

The chain links TRBV29-1 to TRBJ2-7, with 9 bases lining up with TRBD1. The trim removed 6 bases at V and 6 bases at J, leaving 6 bases unmatched. The germline V gene encodes CDR1 SQVTM and CDR2 ANQGSEA. This CDR3 is 12 amino acids long. CDR3 nucleotides: TGCAGCGTATACACAGGGGGCGTCGAGCAGTACTTC. Translated, it gives CSVYTGGVEQYF.

The chain couples TRBV11-2 to TRBJ2-2; tentatively, D is TRBD1 (6 bases). The germline V gene has CDR1 SGHAT and CDR2 FQNNGV. The V gene lost 1 base and the J gene lost 1 base, with 7 bases spanning the gap. The CDR3 is made up of 15 amino acids. The CDR3 loop is CASSLGTVNTGELFF. CDR3 in DNA: TGTGCCAGCAGCTTAGGGACAGTGAACACCGGGGAGCTGTTTTTT.